This TCR beta chain was observed in a study of T-cell reconstitution after alpha-beta-depleted transplantation in children. This clonotype was found many times. The CDR3 extends over 12 amino acids. Germline CDR1 is DFQATT and CDR2 is SNEGSKA (reference sequence). V was shortened by 3 bases and J by 2 bases, with 2 bases between the two germline ends. Unique molecular identifiers were built into the TCRbeta library. TCRdb analysed the PCR reads with MiXCR anew, one entry per CDR3 protein. In the table there are 500,000 or so distinct CDR3 sequences, around a third of which are singletons. The sample was PBMCs from the stem cell graft donor, taken from the stem cell graft. V and J are TRBV20-1 and TRBJ2-6; D unclear. This clonotype originated in a human donor who donated a stem cell graft to a child with aplastic anemia. In DNA form, the CDR3 reads TGCAGTGCTAGTGCTGGGGCCAACGTCCTGACTTTC. Its translation: CSASAGANVLTF.